The following is a T cell receptor beta chain sequence with its context. Its antigen is not known. Clones were read by immunoSEQ multiplex PCR, and TCRdb kept only the in-frame ones, dropping some. The repertoire holds about 2.4 million clones, with approximately 93% as singletons. CDR3 length equals 15 residues. CDR1 and CDR2 (germline): MDHEN, SYDVKM. Between the trimmed V and J ends, which lost 3 bases and 0 bases, there was a span of 9 bases. These data originate in a study of shared clonotypes between healthy human individuals. General study findings and limits: Sampling covered nothing but blood. Tissue TCR repertoires likely differ from those found in blood.

Sequencing was performed on naive CD4+ T cells from PBMCs. Subset given: CD45RA+ positively selected. This sequence originates from a man aged 18 to 30 in good health. Some clones in this sample may be carry-over from other donors' samples. The V call is TRBV28, the J call TRBJ1-3, with D hard to call. CDR3 sequence reads: CASSFPPGSGNTIYF. The CDR3 region has the DNA TGTGCCAGCAGTTTTCCCCCCGGCTCTGGAAACACCATATATTTT.